This T cell receptor beta chain is drawn from a study of OX40 agonist ivuxolimab in advanced cancers. Turning to the study itself: Patients were dosed intravenously with ivuxolimab at 0.01 to 10 mg/kg every 2 weeks. The study's findings and limits: The authors also found low normalized T-cell clonal expansion in some nonresponders.

This CDR3 has 13 residues. Trimming cost V 0 bases and J 8 bases, with 10 bases left between them. Germline V gene lookup returns CDR1 SGHAT and CDR2 FQNNGV. As for this clone: What it binds is not known.

The table came from immunoSEQ multiplex PCR; TCRdb's copy has only in-frame clones and leaves some out. Found here are about 69,000 clones, 60% to 85% of them singletons; the top ten hold about 2.2%. The genes are TRBV11-2 and TRBJ1-2, with unresolved D. The material was CD4+ or CD8+ T cells sorted from blood, obtained in a trial of the OX40 agonist ivuxolimab. The receptor was isolated from an adult with an advanced solid tumor such as melanoma, head and neck, liver or kidney cancer. The CDR3 DNA sequence: TGTGCCAGCAGCTTAGAAGTTTTAGAGGGCTACACCTTC. Its translation: CASSLEVLEGYTF.